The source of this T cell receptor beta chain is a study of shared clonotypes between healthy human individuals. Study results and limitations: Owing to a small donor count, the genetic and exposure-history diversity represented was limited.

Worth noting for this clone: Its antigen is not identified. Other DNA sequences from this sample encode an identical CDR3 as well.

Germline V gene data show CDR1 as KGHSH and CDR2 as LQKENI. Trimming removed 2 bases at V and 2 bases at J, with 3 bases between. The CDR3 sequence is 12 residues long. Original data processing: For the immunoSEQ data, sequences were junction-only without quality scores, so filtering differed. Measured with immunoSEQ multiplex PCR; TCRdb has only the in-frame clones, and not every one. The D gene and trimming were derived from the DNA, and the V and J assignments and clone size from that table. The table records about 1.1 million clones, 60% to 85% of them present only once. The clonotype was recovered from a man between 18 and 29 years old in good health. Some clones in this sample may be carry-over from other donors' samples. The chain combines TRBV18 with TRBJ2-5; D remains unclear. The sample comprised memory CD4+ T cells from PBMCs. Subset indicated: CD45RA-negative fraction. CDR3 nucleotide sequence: TGTGCCAGCTCACCAGATCAAGAGACCCAGTACTTC. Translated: CASSPDQETQYF.